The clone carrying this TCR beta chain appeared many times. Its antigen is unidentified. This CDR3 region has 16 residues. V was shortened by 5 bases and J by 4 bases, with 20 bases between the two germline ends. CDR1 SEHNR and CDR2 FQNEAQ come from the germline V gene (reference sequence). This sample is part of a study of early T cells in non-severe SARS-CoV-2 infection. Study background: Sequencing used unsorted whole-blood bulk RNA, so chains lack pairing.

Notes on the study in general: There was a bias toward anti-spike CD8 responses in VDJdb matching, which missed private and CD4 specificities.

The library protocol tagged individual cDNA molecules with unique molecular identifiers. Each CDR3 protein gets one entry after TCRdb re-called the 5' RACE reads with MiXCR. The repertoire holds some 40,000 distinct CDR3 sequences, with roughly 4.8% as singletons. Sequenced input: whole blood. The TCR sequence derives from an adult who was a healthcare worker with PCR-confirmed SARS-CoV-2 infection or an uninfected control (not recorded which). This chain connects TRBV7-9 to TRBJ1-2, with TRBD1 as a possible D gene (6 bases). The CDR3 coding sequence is TGTGCCAGCAGCCAGATCGGGGGGGACATGGTCTATGGCTACACCTTC. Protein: CASSQIGGDMVYGYTF.